The 25 T cell receptor beta chains below were found in one sample sequenced in a study of technical replicates of blood from a few donors. Clones were read by immunoSEQ multiplex PCR, and TCRdb kept only the in-frame ones, dropping some. Among around 17,000 clones listed, roughly 87% were seen once. Sequenced input: PBMCs. Every receptor here comes from a human donor in good health.

This chain links TRBV5-1 with TRBJ1-2, with 12 positions matching TRBD1. The CDR3 has 16 residues. Trimming cost V 4 bases and J 5 bases; bases outside gene matches: 9. Per germline, CDR1 SGHRS and CDR2 YFSETQ. This chain's CDR3 is CASSQGAGQGAYGYTF. The CDR3, as DNA: TGCGCCAGCAGCCAGGGCGCGGGACAGGGGGCTTATGGCTACACCTTC.

V gene TRBV5-1 combines with J gene TRBJ2-3; perhaps TRBD2 as D (6 bases). V lost 6 bases to trimming and J lost 2 bases, with 13 bases between them. CDR3 length: 14 residues. Germline values: CDR1 SGHRS, CDR2 YFSETQ. CDR3 residues: CASMPAGLTDTQYF. In DNA form, the CDR3 reads TGCGCCAGCATGCCGGCGGGACTCACAGATACGCAGTATTTT.

The chain is built from TRBV11-2 and TRBJ2-2; possibly TRBD2 for D (5 bases). CDR3 length: 14 residues. Germline assignment: CDR1 SGHAT and CDR2 FQNNGV. V was trimmed by 0 bases and J by 5 bases, leaving 7 bases between them. DNA for the CDR3: TGTGCCAGCAGCTTAGAGAGGGCTACCGGGGAGCTGTTTTTT. Protein sequence: CASSLERATGELFF.

V gene TRBV7-2 combines with J gene TRBJ2-3, with 7 bases fitting TRBD1. Germline values: CDR1 SGHTA, CDR2 FQGNSA. Trimming cost V 9 bases and J 6 bases; bases outside gene matches: 9. The CDR3 is made up of 13 amino acids. CDR3 residues: CARGLKGADTQYF. As DNA, the CDR3 is TGTGCCAGGGGCCTCAAGGGGGCCGATACGCAGTATTTT.

The J gene is TRBJ2-7, the V gene TRBV7-2; 14 bases align to TRBD2. The CDR3 is 16 amino acids. With 5 bases clipped from V and 1 base from J, the junction kept 4 bases outside the gene matches. Germline values: CDR1 SGHTA, CDR2 FQGNSA. The CDR3 DNA sequence: TGTGCCAGCAGCCGGGGACTAGCGGGAGCGTCCTACGAGCAGTACTTC. It specifies CASSRGLAGASYEQYF.

This CDR3 reads CASSETQGAWMNTEAFF. DNA for the CDR3: TGTGCCAGCAGTGAAACCCAGGGGGCTTGGATGAACACTGAAGCTTTCTTT. This chain connects TRBV6-1 to TRBJ1-1; 8 positions match TRBD1. V trimming: 2 bases; J trimming: 0 bases; junction bases outside the gene matches: 8. The V gene's germline CDR1 is MNHNS and CDR2 SASEGT. CDR3 size: 17 residues.

The chain joins TRBV11-2 to TRBJ1-1; D is uncertain. Germline assignment: CDR1 SGHAT and CDR2 FQNNGV. The V end was cut by 4 bases, the J end by 1 base, with 13 bases between. The CDR3 sequence is 15 residues long. CDR3 bases: TGTGCCAGCAGCTACTTTGGTGGTGGGAACACTGAAGCTTTCTTT. It codes for CASSYFGGGNTEAFF.

The CDR3 reads CASSFARGGGSYEQYF. In DNA form, the CDR3 reads TGTGCCAGTAGTTTCGCCCGCGGGGGGGGGTCCTACGAGCAGTACTTC. This chain uses TRBV19 with TRBJ2-7, with TRBD2 matching over 9 bases. CDR1 is LNHDA and CDR2 is SQIVND in the germline V gene (reference sequence). Trimming cost V 5 bases and J 1 base; bases outside gene matches: 9. CDR3 length equals 16 residues.

This clone is a singleton in its sample. V and J are TRBV18 and TRBJ2-3; TRBD2 might be the D (6 bases). The V gene lost 3 bases and the J gene lost 6 bases, with 22 bases spanning the gap. The V gene's germline CDR1 is KGHSH and CDR2 LQKENI. This CDR3 has 17 residues. The CDR3 sequence is CASSPGRAAGSGDTQYF. The CDR3 DNA follows: TGTGCCAGCTCACCCGGACGTGCAGCGGGCTCAGGGGATACGCAGTATTTT.

This chain connects TRBV5-1 to TRBJ2-2, with TRBD1 identical over 7 bases. The V gene's germline CDR1 is SGHRS and CDR2 YFSETQ. V lost 4 bases, J lost 3 bases, and 6 bases stayed unmatched. CDR3 length: 15 residues. CDR3 DNA: TGCGCCAGCAGCCCGGGACAGAGCTACACCGGGGAGCTGTTTTTT. It specifies CASSPGQSYTGELFF.

The rearrangement joins TRBV4-2 to TRBJ2-7; TRBD2 might be the D (6 bases). The CDR3 runs to 14 residues. From germline, CDR1 is LGHNA and CDR2 YNFKEQ. Deletions cut 0 bases from V and 1 base from J, with 7 bases between. The CDR3 spells CASSQDGLSYEQYF. The CDR3 coding sequence is TGTGCCAGCAGCCAAGATGGACTATCCTACGAGCAGTACTTC.

This chain links TRBV9 with TRBJ2-7; 12 bases agree with TRBD1. The CDR3 contains 17 residues. J was trimmed by 7 bases and V by 0 bases; bases with no gene match: 11. CDR1 is SGDLS and CDR2 is YYNGEE in the germline V gene. This CDR3 reads CASSVGGSGQGAREQYF. The CDR3 bases are TGTGCCAGCAGCGTAGGGGGGTCGGGACAGGGGGCGCGGGAGCAGTACTTC.

The gene calls are TRBV7-9 and TRBJ2-1, with TRBD1 as a possible D gene (5 bases). The CDR3 consists of 16 residues. Germline CDR1 reads SEHNR; CDR2 reads FQNEAQ (reference sequence). V lost 4 bases to trimming and J lost 0 bases, with 13 bases between them. The CDR3 region has the DNA TGTGCCAGCAGCTATTTAGCTGACAGCTCCTACAATGAGCAGTTCTTC. Amino acid sequence: CASSYLADSSYNEQFF. The whole variable domain, remainder taken from reference TRBV7-9 and TRBJ2-1, is DTGVSQNPRHKITKRGQNVTFRCDPISEHNRLYWYRQTLGQGPEFLTYFQNEAQLEKSRLLSDRFSAERPKGSFSTLEIQRTEQGDSAMYLCASSYLADSSYNEQFFGPGTRLTVL.

The chain links TRBV5-1 to TRBJ2-1; 9 nucleotides align to TRBD2. The V gene's germline CDR1 is SGHRS and CDR2 YFSETQ. V shed 4 bases, J shed 8 bases, and the junction held 13 bases outside the gene matches. This CDR3 region has 16 residues. In DNA, the CDR3 is TGCGCCAGCAGCCTTACCGGGACTAGCATGGGCCATGAGCAGTTCTTC. It specifies CASSLTGTSMGHEQFF.

The chain carries TRBV2 and TRBJ1-1, with a tentative D call TRBD1 (6 bases). Germline CDR1 and CDR2: SNHLY and FYNNEI. The CDR3 has 12 amino acids. Trimming took off 1 base at V and 6 bases at J, with 6 bases between the two ends. As DNA, the CDR3 is TGTGCCAGCAGTGAAGGGGGGCCTGAAGCTTTCTTT. This gives the protein CASSEGGPEAFF.

This clone came up once. V is TRBV5-1 and J is TRBJ2-1; TRBD2 agrees at 16 bases. Trimming at V came to 0 bases and at J to 3 bases, leaving 9 bases not matched to a gene. CDR3 length: 20 residues. Germline CDR1 is SGHRS and CDR2 is YFSETQ. The CDR3: CASSLVGLAGGPGNYNEQFF. The CDR3 nucleotides are TGCGCCAGCAGCTTGGTGGGACTAGCGGGAGGGCCCGGAAACTACAATGAGCAGTTCTTC.

The rearrangement links TRBV6-6 to TRBJ1-2, with 9 bases matching TRBD1. The ends lost 6 bases at V and 7 bases at J; junction bases unmatched: 3. The CDR3 is 12 amino acids. The V gene's germline CDR1 is MNHNY and CDR2 SVGAGI (reference sequence). CDR3 in amino acids: CASSPGQGGYTF. Here the CDR3 DNA reads TGTGCCAGCAGCCCGGGACAGGGTGGCTACACCTTC.

V and J are TRBV13 and TRBJ1-1, with 8 bases lining up with TRBD1. Germline V gene lookup returns CDR1 PRHDT and CDR2 FYEKMQ (reference sequence). The CDR3 has 17 amino acids. Losses at the gene ends were 5 bases for V and 1 base for J; bases not matched to a gene: 12. In DNA form, the CDR3 reads TGTGCCAGCAGCCTTCGACAGGGGACGATGGGGAACACTGAAGCTTTCTTT. This codes for CASSLRQGTMGNTEAFF.

The chain carries TRBV6-1 and TRBJ2-7; tentative D call: TRBD1 (6 bases). This CDR3 has 13 amino acids. Germline V lookup: CDR1 MNHNS, CDR2 SASEGT. V lost 4 bases and J 2 bases, leaving 9 bases between the germline ends. CDR3 coding DNA: TGTGCCAGCAGTGTACAGGGCCCCTACGAGCAGTACTTC. Translated: CASSVQGPYEQYF.

The chain employs TRBV7-9 and TRBJ1-4; 7 bases are a match to TRBD1. Germline V lookup: CDR1 SEHNR, CDR2 FQNEAQ (reference sequence). The junction had 8 bases not matched to a gene; V was cut back by 4 bases and J by 6 bases. The CDR3 loop spans 15 amino acids. The CDR3 bases are TGTGCCAGCAGCTCCGACAGGGACCTGGATGAAAAACTGTTTTTT. Translated: CASSSDRDLDEKLFF.

The chain links TRBV27 to TRBJ2-3; 9 bases are a match to TRBD1. V shed 3 bases, J shed 2 bases, and the junction held 6 bases outside the gene matches. Germline lookup yields CDR1 MNHEY and CDR2 SMNVEV (reference sequence). CDR3 length equals 16 residues. DNA of the CDR3: TGTGCCAGCAGTTTCGGACAGGGGCCCTCCACAGATACGCAGTATTTT. Its translation is CASSFGQGPSTDTQYF.

The genes are TRBV21-1 and TRBJ2-7; the table calls TRBD1, which could not be checked here. TRBV21-1 is a recognized pseudogene. CDR3 length: 13 amino acids. CDR3 DNA sequence: TGTGCCAGCAGCAAAAAGACAGGGGGCGAGCAGTACTTC. It translates to CASSKKTGGEQYF.

This chain uses TRBV7-8 with TRBJ2-1; TRBD2 matches at 10 bases. CDR3 length: 13 amino acids. Germline CDR1 is SGHVS and CDR2 is FQNEAQ. V lost 11 bases, J lost 9 bases, and 10 bases stayed unmatched. This CDR3 is CASAAGGRGEQFF. Here the CDR3 DNA reads TGTGCCTCCGCAGCGGGAGGGCGTGGTGAGCAGTTCTTC.

The rearrangement uses TRBV10-2 and TRBJ2-5, with 10 bases matching TRBD2. The CDR3 is made up of 15 amino acids. The trim removed 6 bases at V and 0 bases at J, leaving 4 bases unmatched. Germline V gene data show CDR1 as WSHSY and CDR2 as SAAADI. The CDR3 region is CASRRTSGNQETQYF. The CDR3 nucleotides read TGCGCCAGCAGGAGGACTAGCGGAAACCAAGAGACCCAGTACTTC.

The chain links TRBV30 to TRBJ2-7; TRBD2 aligns across 7 bases. Germline CDR1 is GTSNPN and CDR2 is SVGIG (reference sequence). V dropped 2 bases and J dropped 0; count of bases not matched to a gene: 7. The CDR3 totals 15 residues. The CDR3 region is CAWSIAGVSSYEQYF. DNA of the CDR3: TGTGCCTGGAGTATAGCGGGCGTGAGCTCCTACGAGCAGTACTTC.